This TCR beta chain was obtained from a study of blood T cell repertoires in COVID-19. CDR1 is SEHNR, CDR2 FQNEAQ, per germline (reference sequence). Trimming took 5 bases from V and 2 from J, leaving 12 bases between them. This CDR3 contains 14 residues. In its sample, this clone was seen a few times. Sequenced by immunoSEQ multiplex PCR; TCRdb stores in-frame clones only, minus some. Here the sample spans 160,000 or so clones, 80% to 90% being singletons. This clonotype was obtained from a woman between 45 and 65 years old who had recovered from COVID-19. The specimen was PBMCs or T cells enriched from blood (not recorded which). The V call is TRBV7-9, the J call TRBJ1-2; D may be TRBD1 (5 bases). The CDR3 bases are TGTGCCAGCAGCCTCTCGGGGGGAAACTATGGCTACACCTTC. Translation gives CASSLSGGNYGYTF.